The 24 T cell receptor beta chains presented below share a single source sample, sequenced in a study of memory CD4+ T cells and cytomegalovirus serostatus (dated 2019 in TCRdb). Single viable CD3+CD4+CD8-CD45RO+ cells were sorted as memory CD4+ T cells on a FACSAria II. The library was produced with the immunoSEQ multiplex PCR assay. As stored in TCRdb, this immuneACCESS dataset retains in-frame rearrangements with V and J assigned. A fraction of the clones does not appear; measured against another copy, unresolved V genes explain less than half of the discrepancy, and the remainder lacks a known reason. This sample is represented by 52,000 or so clones; around 77% of them were singletons. Roughly 1.7% of the sample is held by the ten biggest clonotypes. Sequencing used memory CD4+ T cells from blood. The receptors derive from an adult in good health and CMV-seronegative.

This clone has only a few counts. J is TRBJ2-2 and V is TRBV14, with D perhaps given as TRBD1 or TRBD2 (5 bases each). Trimming cost V 3 bases and J 3 bases, with 14 bases left between them. Per the germline V gene, CDR1 is SGHDN and CDR2 is FVKESK. The CDR3 length is 16 residues. CDR3 sequence: CASSQGTTRDTGELFF. CDR3 coding DNA: TGTGCCAGCAGCCAGGGGACCACCAGAGACACCGGGGAGCTGTTTTTT.

The rearrangement links TRBV10-3 to TRBJ1-2, with 9 bases matching TRBD1. Germline-derived CDR1 and CDR2 are ENHRY and SYGVKD. The J segment lost 2 bases and the V segment lost 6 bases, leaving 7 bases of the junction unmatched. This CDR3 is 15 amino acids long. Here the CDR3 reads CAIRGQGDSNYGYTF. Here the CDR3 DNA reads TGTGCCATCAGGGGACAGGGAGACTCAAACTATGGCTACACCTTC.

A word on this clone: At one of its ends the junction is not consistent with the germline gene, which may arise from a read error. The chain is built from TRBV7-7 and TRBJ2-7, with 8 nucleotides matching TRBD2. This CDR3 spans 14 amino acids. Germline CDR1 reads SSHAT; CDR2 reads FNYEAQ (reference sequence). The CDR3 nucleotides are TGTGCTAGCAGCCCGGGGGGGGACGCCTACGAGCAGTACTTC. Translation: CASSPGGDAYEQYF.

The chain joins TRBV29-1 to TRBJ2-5; D assignment may be TRBD1 or TRBD2 (5 bases each). Germline V gene data show CDR1 as SQVTM and CDR2 as ANQGSEA. This CDR3 has 13 residues. V lost 4 bases and J lost 1, with 10 bases in between. The CDR3 sequence: CSVGGRLQETQYF. The CDR3 DNA reads as TGCAGCGTTGGGGGACGGCTCCAAGAGACCCAGTACTTC.

The chain links TRBV15 to TRBJ2-1, with a tentative D call TRBD1 (5 bases). The length of the CDR3 is 15 residues. Trimming shortened V by 0 bases and J by 4 bases, and 10 bases separated the two germline ends. Germline values: CDR1 LNHNV, CDR2 YYDKDF (reference sequence). The CDR3 region is CATSRDLGPYNEQFF. DNA for the CDR3: TGTGCCACCAGCAGAGATCTGGGGCCTTACAATGAGCAGTTCTTC.

The chain combines TRBV5-4 with TRBJ2-3; no reliable D call. The CDR3 has 15 amino acids. V was clipped by 2 bases and J by 1 base, with 11 bases between them. CDR1 and CDR2 from the germline V gene are SGHNT and YYREEE (reference sequence). CDR3 coding DNA: TGTGCCAGCAGCTTATCCGGTGCGGGCACAGATACGCAGTATTTT. Its translation is CASSLSGAGTDTQYF.

The chain links TRBV28 to TRBJ1-2, with D uncertain. The CDR3 sequence is 11 residues long. V dropped 3 bases and J dropped 6 bases, with 5 bases sitting between them. Germline values: CDR1 MDHEN, CDR2 SYDVKM. The CDR3 sequence is CASSFLHGYTF. The CDR3 DNA reads as TGTGCCAGCAGTTTCCTTCATGGCTACACCTTC.

This clone was seen a single time. V usage is TRBV15 and J usage is TRBJ1-1, with 8 bases aligning to TRBD1. The CDR3 consists of 14 residues. Germline CDR1 is LNHNV and CDR2 is YYDKDF (reference sequence). With 8 bases clipped from V and 0 bases from J, the junction kept 5 bases outside the gene matches. The DNA for the CDR3 is TGTGCCACCGCGCGACAGGGGATGAACACTGAAGCTTTCTTT. Residues: CATARQGMNTEAFF.

V usage is TRBV30 and J usage is TRBJ1-5, with D unresolved. Trimming removed 5 bases from V and 3 bases from J, with 14 bases in between. The CDR3 runs to 14 residues. Germline assignment: CDR1 GTSNPN and CDR2 SVGIG (reference sequence). CDR3 DNA sequence: TGTGCCTGGGGGTTAAGGACTTTCAATCAGCCCCAGCATTTT. It yields the protein CAWGLRTFNQPQHF.

J is TRBJ2-5 and V is TRBV7-6, with 8 positions matching TRBD1. V was pared by 2 bases and J by 7 bases, with 12 bases of the junction left unmatched. From germline, CDR1 is SGHVS and CDR2 FNYEAQ. The CDR3 has 16 amino acids. The CDR3 protein is CASSLRTGSGLRTQYF. The CDR3 DNA reads TGTGCCAGCAGCTTAAGGACAGGGAGTGGACTGCGGACCCAGTACTTC.

The chain recombines TRBV4-2 with TRBJ1-2; weak D call: TRBD1 (6 bases). Deletions cut 4 bases from V and 8 bases from J, with 14 bases between. CDR3 size: 13 residues. The germline V gene encodes CDR1 LGHNA and CDR2 YNFKEQ. CDR3 DNA sequence: TGTGCCAGCAGCCTTTATGGGGGCGAGGGCTACACCTTC. Protein: CASSLYGGEGYTF.

The chain couples TRBV4-3 to TRBJ1-4; D is unclear. Germline loops: CDR1 LGHNA, CDR2 YSLEER. The CDR3 covers 14 residues. The V end lost 0 bases, the J end lost 7 bases, and 9 bases lay between the germline ends. Here the CDR3 DNA reads TGCGCCAGCAGCCAAGATCGGGCGGGTGAAAAACTGTTTTTT. Translating gives CASSQDRAGEKLFF.

The chain links TRBV5-1 to TRBJ1-2; D remains unclear. This CDR3 region has 13 residues. Germline CDR1 is SGHRS and CDR2 is YFSETQ. V lost 5 bases, J lost 3 bases, and 11 bases lay in between. This chain's CDR3 is CASSLSPDYGYTF. In nucleotides, the CDR3 is TGCGCCAGCAGTCTCTCTCCGGACTATGGCTACACCTTC.

The V and J genes are TRBV2 and TRBJ2-7; D perhaps matches TRBD1 (6 bases). The CDR3 has 13 residues. The V end was cut by 5 bases, the J end by 0 bases, with 8 bases between. Germline V gives CDR1 SNHLY, CDR2 FYNNEI. CDR3 nucleotides: TGTGCCAGCAGTAGGGGGAGCTCCTACGAGCAGTACTTC. It is translated as CASSRGSSYEQYF. The full variable domain, completed using reference TRBV2 and TRBJ2-7, is EPEVTQTPSHQVTQMGQEVILRCVPISNHLYFYWYRQILGQKVEFLVSFYNNEISEKSEIFDDQFSVERPDGSNFTLKIRSTKLEDSAMYFCASSRGSSYEQYFGPGTRLTVT.

This chain links TRBV4-1 with TRBJ1-6, with D tentatively TRBD1 (6 bases). The germline gives CDR1 MGHRA, CDR2 YSYEKL. V was cut by 0 bases and J by 7 bases, with 19 bases left in between. The CDR3 has 18 amino acids. The CDR3 nucleotides are TGCGCCAGCAGCCAAGAAGGGGGGGACCAGGGTCGGAATTCACCCCTCCACTTT. Protein product: CASSQEGGDQGRNSPLHF.

This rearrangement joins TRBV18 to TRBJ2-2, with TRBD2 matching 7 bases. The CDR3 contains 16 residues. The J segment lost 4 bases and the V segment lost 0 bases, leaving 5 bases of the junction unmatched. The germline V gene has CDR1 KGHSH and CDR2 LQKENI. CDR3 nucleotides: TGTGCCAGCTCACCACCGGGCGGGAGAGTCACCGGGGAGCTGTTTTTT. Translation: CASSPPGGRVTGELFF.

The chain uses TRBV10-1 and TRBJ2-4; 9 bases agree with TRBD1. The V gene end was trimmed by 6 bases and the J gene end by 1 base; junction bases not matched to a gene: 7. This CDR3 is 16 amino acids long. Germline CDR1 is WNHNN and CDR2 is SYGVQD (reference sequence). CDR3 sequence: CASSPGQGTAKNIQYF. The DNA for the CDR3 is TGCGCCAGCAGCCCGGGACAGGGAACGGCCAAAAACATTCAGTACTTC.

In its sample, this clone was seen a few times. The chain employs TRBV25-1 and TRBJ1-2, with no clear D. There are 13 residues in the CDR3. The germline gives CDR1 MGHDK, CDR2 SYGVNS. The V end lost 3 bases, the J end lost 4 bases, and 9 bases lay between the germline ends. Written as DNA, the CDR3 is TGTGCCAGCAGTGATTATTACGGCTATGGCTACACCTTC. Translation gives CASSDYYGYGYTF.

This clone was seen once. CDR3 nucleotides: TGTGCCAGCAGCCAAGTCGGACAGGGGAGGTCCTACGAGCAGTACTTC. Its protein product is CASSQVGQGRSYEQYF. The chain has TRBV14 and TRBJ2-7; 9 bases are shared with TRBD1. The CDR3 length is 16 residues. V dropped 1 base and J dropped 1; count of bases not matched to a gene: 5. In germline, CDR1 is SGHDN, CDR2 FVKESK.

The chain joins TRBV28 to TRBJ2-7; TRBD2 is a possible D gene (5 bases). Germline-derived CDR1 and CDR2 are MDHEN and SYDVKM. The CDR3 runs 15 residues. Trimming left V 5 bases short and J 6 bases short, with 20 bases between. The CDR3 here is CASSRAGVGNAEQYF. CDR3 in DNA: TGTGCCAGCAGTCGGGCCGGGGTAGGGAATGCCGAGCAGTACTTC.

The chain carries TRBV7-2 and TRBJ2-5; D is uncertain. Trimming took off 1 base at V and 2 bases at J, with 11 bases between the two ends. Germline lookup yields CDR1 SGHTA and CDR2 FQGNSA. This CDR3 is built from 15 residues. The CDR3 loop reads CASSLEPILQETQYF. For the CDR3, the DNA is TGTGCCAGCAGCTTAGAACCGATCCTTCAAGAGACCCAGTACTTC.

Here the CDR3 reads CASSLGNGETQYF. CDR3 sequence (DNA): TGCGCCAGCAGCTTGGGAAATGGAGAGACCCAGTACTTC. The genes are TRBV5-1 and TRBJ2-5; unclear D gene. Trimming pared 0 bases from V and 4 bases from J, leaving 7 bases between. The CDR3 spans 13 residues. Germline CDR1 is SGHRS and CDR2 is YFSETQ.

With respect to this clone: A read error may produce the germline difference seen at one junction end. This chain links TRBV7-7 with TRBJ2-5; D may be TRBD1 or TRBD2 (6 bases each). Germline V gene sequence: CDR1 SSHAT, CDR2 FNYEAQ (reference sequence). This CDR3 is built from 15 residues. In nucleotides, the CDR3 is TGTGCTAGCAGAAATATAGGGGGGAGCTCGGAGACCCAGTACTTC. Translation gives CASRNIGGSSETQYF.

The CDR3 coding sequence is TGCGCCAGCAGCCAAGCGTTGGCAGGGACCTCTGGGGCCAACGTCCTGACTTTC. It encodes CASSQALAGTSGANVLTF. The rearrangement joins TRBV4-3 to TRBJ2-6, with D possibly being TRBD1 or TRBD2 (5 bases each). Trimming cost V 1 base and J 0 bases, with 13 bases left between them. This CDR3 is built from 18 residues. Germline V gives CDR1 LGHNA, CDR2 YSLEER.